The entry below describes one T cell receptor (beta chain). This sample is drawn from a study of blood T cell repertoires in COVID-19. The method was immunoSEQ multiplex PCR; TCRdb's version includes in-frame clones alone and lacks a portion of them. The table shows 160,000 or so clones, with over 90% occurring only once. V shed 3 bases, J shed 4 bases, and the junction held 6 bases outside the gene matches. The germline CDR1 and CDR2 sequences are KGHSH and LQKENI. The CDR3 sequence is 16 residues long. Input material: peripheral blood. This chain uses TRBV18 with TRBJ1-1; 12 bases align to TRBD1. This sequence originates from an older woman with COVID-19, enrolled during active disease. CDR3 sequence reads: CASSPGTGGAATEAFF. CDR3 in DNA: TGTGCCAGCTCACCCGGGACAGGGGGCGCAGCCACTGAAGCTTTCTTT.